The 11 T cell receptor beta chains below all came from one sample that was sequenced in a study of long-term antiretroviral therapy in people with HIV. immunoSEQ v3.0 was run at survey level. Produced via immunoSEQ multiplex PCR; TCRdb's table is partial and in-frame only. The top ten hold approximately 13% of the sample, which has roughly 10,000 clones, over 75% seen once. The sequencing here drew on unsorted PBMCs, taken 0.4 years before starting antiretroviral therapy. These receptors came from a man aged 30-40 years with HIV.

V usage is TRBV5-6 and J usage is TRBJ2-6; no reliable D call. This CDR3 is 15 amino acids long. Looked up from germline, CDR1 is SGHDT and CDR2 is YYEEEE. Between the trimmed V and J ends, which lost 2 bases and 0 bases, there was a span of 6 bases. The CDR3 loop reads CASSFYHSGANVLTF. The CDR3 DNA follows: TGTGCCAGCAGCTTTTACCACTCTGGGGCCAACGTCCTGACTTTC.

This clone was seen only a few times. The rearrangement links TRBV10-3 to TRBJ2-7, with 7 bases fitting TRBD1. The germline gives CDR1 ENHRY, CDR2 SYGVKD. The junction had 2 bases not matched to a gene; V was cut back by 5 bases and J by 4 bases. The CDR3 length is 12 residues. CDR3 coding DNA: TGTGCCATCAGTACGACAGGGTACGAGCAGTACTTC. Protein product: CAISTTGYEQYF.

This clone showed up just once. The chain links TRBV30 to TRBJ1-6; D may be TRBD1 (6 bases). CDR1 is GTSNPN and CDR2 is SVGIG in the germline V gene (reference sequence). The V end was cut by 5 bases, the J end by 16 bases, with 21 bases between. The CDR3 is made up of 13 amino acids. CDR3 sequence reads: CAWVGVHGQPLHF. CDR3 DNA sequence: TGTGCCTGGGTCGGCGTTCATGGACAGCCTCTCCACTTT.

This clone was recorded a few times. The chain couples TRBV19 to TRBJ1-5; 8 bases align to TRBD1. The junction had 9 bases not matched to a gene; V was cut back by 7 bases and J by 4 bases. The CDR3 sequence is 15 residues long. Germline assignment: CDR1 LNHDA and CDR2 SQIVND (reference sequence). In nucleotides, the CDR3 is TGTGCCAGTACAGGCGGACAGGGTGGGAATCAGCCCCAGCATTTT. Protein sequence: CASTGGQGGNQPQHF.

The chain is built from TRBV9 and TRBJ1-5, with D unclear. V was clipped by 0 bases and J by 4 bases, with 5 bases between them. The CDR3 loop spans 13 amino acids. Germline assignment: CDR1 SGDLS and CDR2 YYNGEE. The CDR3 nucleotides are TGTGCCAGCAGCGTAGGGGTTAATCAGCCCCAGCATTTT. This codes for CASSVGVNQPQHF.

This chain connects TRBV9 to TRBJ2-2; TRBD2 matches at 9 bases. V lost 4 bases, J lost 3 bases, and 10 bases stayed unmatched. CDR3 length: 17 amino acids. CDR1 is SGDLS and CDR2 is YYNGEE in the germline V gene. DNA of the CDR3: TGTGCCAGCAGCTTCAGGGCGGGGGGGACAGACACCGGGGAGCTGTTTTTT. Translated: CASSFRAGGTDTGELFF.

This clone turned up a few times. The genes are TRBV7-3 and TRBJ2-7, with TRBD1 identical over 7 bases. Per germline, CDR1 SGHTA and CDR2 FQGTGA. The V segment lost 5 bases and the J segment 2 bases; nucleotides outside the gene matches: 6. This CDR3 region has 14 residues. The CDR3: CASSPSQGAYEQYF. The CDR3 coding sequence is TGTGCCAGCAGCCCCAGCCAGGGGGCCTACGAGCAGTACTTC.

V gene TRBV5-1 combines with J gene TRBJ2-2; possible D gene TRBD1, 5 bases. The germline V gene encodes CDR1 SGHRS and CDR2 YFSETQ. The CDR3 extends over 15 amino acids. V gave up 2 bases and J gave up 2 bases, with 10 bases separating them. This CDR3 reads CASSFSQGNTGELFF. Written as DNA, the CDR3 is TGCGCCAGCAGCTTCTCTCAGGGTAACACCGGGGAGCTGTTTTTT.

The chain couples TRBV7-6 to TRBJ1-6; maybe TRBD1 (6 bases). CDR3 size: 14 residues. Trimming shortened V by 1 base and J by 7 bases, and 8 bases separated the two germline ends. The germline V gene has CDR1 SGHVS and CDR2 FNYEAQ. CDR3 nucleotides: TGTGCCAGCAGCTTAGTCGACAGGAATTCACCCCTCCACTTT. As protein: CASSLVDRNSPLHF. The whole variable domain, filled in from reference TRBV7-6 and TRBJ1-6, reads GAGVSQSPRYKVTKRGQDVALRCDPISGHVSLYWYRQALGQGPEFLTYFNYEAQQDKSGLPNDRFSAERPEGSISTLTIQRTEQRDSAMYRCASSLVDRNSPLHFGNGTRLTVT.

The gene calls are TRBV6-1 and TRBJ1-1; no clear D gene. Germline-derived CDR1 and CDR2 are MNHNS and SASEGT. Trimming removed 3 bases from V and 1 base from J, with 9 bases in between. This CDR3 contains 14 residues. CDR3 DNA sequence: TGTGCCAGCAGTGAGGTTTACCCGAACACTGAAGCTTTCTTT. It is translated as CASSEVYPNTEAFF.

This rearrangement joins TRBV5-1 to TRBJ2-1, with TRBD2 as a possible D gene (7 bases). The germline V gene encodes CDR1 SGHRS and CDR2 YFSETQ. CDR3 length: 14 residues. Trimming removed 1 base at V and 7 bases at J, with 12 bases between. The CDR3 loop is CASSLREGVNEQFF. DNA for the CDR3: TGCGCCAGCAGCTTGAGGGAGGGGGTGAATGAGCAGTTCTTC.